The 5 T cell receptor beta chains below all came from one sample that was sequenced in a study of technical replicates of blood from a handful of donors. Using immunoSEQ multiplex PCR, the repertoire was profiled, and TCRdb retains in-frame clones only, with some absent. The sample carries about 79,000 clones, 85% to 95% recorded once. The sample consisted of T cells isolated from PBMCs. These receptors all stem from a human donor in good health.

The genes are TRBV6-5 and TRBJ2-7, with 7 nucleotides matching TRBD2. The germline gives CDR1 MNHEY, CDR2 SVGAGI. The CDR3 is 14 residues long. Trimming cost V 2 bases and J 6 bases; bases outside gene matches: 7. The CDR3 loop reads CASSYSGVRSEQYF. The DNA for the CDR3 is TGTGCCAGCAGTTACAGCGGGGTAAGGTCCGAGCAGTACTTC.

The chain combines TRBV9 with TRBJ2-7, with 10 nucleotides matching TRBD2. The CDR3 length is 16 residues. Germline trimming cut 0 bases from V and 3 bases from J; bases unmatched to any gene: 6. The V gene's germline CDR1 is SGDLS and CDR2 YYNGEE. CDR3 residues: CASSVVGGTSVYEQYF. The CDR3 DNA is TGTGCCAGCAGCGTAGTAGGGGGGACTAGCGTCTACGAGCAGTACTTC. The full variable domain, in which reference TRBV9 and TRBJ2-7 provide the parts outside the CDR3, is DSGVTQTPKHLITATGQRVTLRCSPRSGDLSVYWYQQSLDQGLQFLIQYYNGEERAKGNILERFSAQQFPDLHSELNLSSLELGDSALYFCASSVVGGTSVYEQYFGPGTRLTVT.

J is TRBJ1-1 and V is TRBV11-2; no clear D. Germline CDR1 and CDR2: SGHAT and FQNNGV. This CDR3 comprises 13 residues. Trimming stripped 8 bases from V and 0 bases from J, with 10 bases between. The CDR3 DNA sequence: TGTGCCAGCGAAGAGCGGCTGAACACTGAAGCTTTCTTT. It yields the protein CASEERLNTEAFF.

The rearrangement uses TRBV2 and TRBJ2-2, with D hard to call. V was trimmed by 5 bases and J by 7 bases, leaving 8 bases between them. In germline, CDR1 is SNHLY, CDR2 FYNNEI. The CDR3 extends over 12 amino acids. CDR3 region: CASSLPLGELFF. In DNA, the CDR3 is TGTGCCAGCAGTCTTCCTCTCGGGGAGCTGTTTTTT.

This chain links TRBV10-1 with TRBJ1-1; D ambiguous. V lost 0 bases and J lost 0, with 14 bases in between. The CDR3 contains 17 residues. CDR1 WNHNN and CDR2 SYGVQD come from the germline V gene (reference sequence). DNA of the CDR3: TGCGCCAGCAGTGAGTCGACCCCGGCCGGGGTGAACACTGAAGCTTTCTTT. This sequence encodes CASSESTPAGVNTEAFF.